A single sample gave rise to the 18 T cell receptor beta chains below, sequenced in a study of CD8+ T cells in alopecia areata. Documented treatment: oral pan-JAK inhibitor, 5-10 mg twice daily. Extraction of RNA preceded its reverse transcription into cDNA, which served as the sequencing template. Repertoires were generated with immunoSEQ multiplex PCR, while TCRdb's copy carries only in-frame clones and drops some. The repertoire includes 150,000 to 200,000 clones, roughly 60% of them detected once, and under 1.2% sits in the top ten. Specimen: CD4+ T cells sorted from blood, collected at week 24, from a patient treated with tofacitinib. Receptor source: a human donor with alopecia areata.

This chain links TRBV7-9 with TRBJ2-3; 8 bases line up with TRBD1. Germline V gene sequence: CDR1 SEHNR, CDR2 FQNEAQ (reference sequence). The CDR3 loop spans 14 amino acids. J gave up 5 bases and V 5 bases, and 6 bases lay outside the gene matches. The CDR3 spells CASSHGQGKDTQYF. For the CDR3, the DNA is TGTGCCAGCAGCCACGGACAGGGTAAAGATACGCAGTATTTT.

This clone turned up a few times. This chain joins TRBV5-1 and TRBJ2-5; D perhaps matches TRBD1 (5 bases). The CDR3 sequence is 14 residues long. V was trimmed by 0 bases and J by 5 bases, leaving 11 bases between them. Germline V gives CDR1 SGHRS, CDR2 YFSETQ. The CDR3 nucleotides read TGCGCCAGCAGCTTGGAAGGGGTGAGGGAGACCCAGTACTTC. It yields the protein CASSLEGVRETQYF.

The chain couples TRBV7-9 to TRBJ2-6, with no clear D. CDR3 size: 15 residues. Looked up from germline, CDR1 is SEHNR and CDR2 is FQNEAQ (reference sequence). V was trimmed by 5 bases and J by 2 bases, leaving 10 bases between them. The CDR3 sequence: CASSVNLAGANVLTF. The DNA of the CDR3 is TGTGCCAGCAGCGTGAACCTTGCTGGGGCCAACGTCCTGACTTTC.

This clone was seen once. The chain recombines TRBV18 with TRBJ1-1, with D possibly TRBD1 on 5 matching bases. The germline CDR1 and CDR2 sequences are KGHSH and LQKENI. The CDR3 has 13 residues. V was clipped by 8 bases and J by 0 bases, with 10 bases between them. The CDR3 nucleotides are TGTGCCAGCGAGGGACGGATGAACACTGAAGCTTTCTTT. It encodes CASEGRMNTEAFF. Full variable domain (missing parts from reference TRBV18 and TRBJ1-1): NAGVMQNPRHLVRRRGQEARLRCSPMKGHSHVYWYRQLPEEGLKFMVYLQKENIIDESGMPKERFSAEFPKEGPSILRIQQVVRGDSAAYFCASEGRMNTEAFFGQGTRLTVV.

Note on this clone: This same CDR3 is encoded by further DNA sequences in the sample. The gene calls are TRBV5-1 and TRBJ1-2; TRBD1 matches 7 bases. CDR3 length: 13 amino acids. The J segment lost 4 bases and the V segment lost 4 bases, leaving 4 bases of the junction unmatched. Germline V gene sequence: CDR1 SGHRS, CDR2 YFSETQ. This CDR3 is CASSETGVYGYTF. DNA of the CDR3: TGCGCCAGCAGCGAAACAGGGGTCTATGGCTACACCTTC.

The chain couples TRBV5-1 to TRBJ2-3; D gene uncertain. Trimming took off 6 bases at V and 0 bases at J, with 14 bases between the two ends. The CDR3 spans 15 residues. Germline CDR1 and CDR2: SGHRS and YFSETQ. The CDR3 sequence: CASTPWTSSTDTQYF. The CDR3 DNA is TGCGCCAGCACCCCGTGGACCAGCAGCACAGATACGCAGTATTTT.

This clone has a handful of counts. The V and J genes are TRBV18 and TRBJ2-5; D call uncertain. The CDR3 has 13 residues. Trimming stripped 1 base from V and 5 bases from J, with 8 bases between. In germline, CDR1 is KGHSH, CDR2 LQKENI. CDR3 amino acids: CASSPQGWETQYF. The CDR3 nucleotides are TGTGCCAGCTCACCACAGGGTTGGGAGACCCAGTACTTC.

The gene calls are TRBV30 and TRBJ1-5; TRBD1 matches 9 bases. This CDR3 has 15 residues. Germline CDR1 is GTSNPN and CDR2 is SVGIG (reference sequence). V lost 2 bases to trimming and J lost 8 bases; unmatched junction nucleotides: 10. The CDR3 DNA follows: TGTGCCTGGAGTATCGCGGGGACAGGGATAGAGCCCCAGCATTTT. Protein sequence: CAWSIAGTGIEPQHF. Looking up the rest from reference TRBV30 and TRBJ1-5 gives the full variable domain: SQTIHQWPATLVQPVGSPLSLECTVEGTSNPNLYWYRQAAGRGLQLLFYSVGIGQISSEVPQNLSASRPQDRQFILSSKKLLLSDSGFYLCAWSIAGTGIEPQHFGDGTRLSIL.

The chain joins TRBV4-3 to TRBJ1-5; no clear D. Per germline, CDR1 LGHNA and CDR2 YSLEER. Trimming removed 0 bases at V and 1 base at J, with 7 bases between. The CDR3 sequence is 15 residues long. The CDR3 spells CASSQDWGSNQPQHF. DNA of the CDR3: TGCGCCAGCAGCCAAGATTGGGGAAGCAATCAGCCCCAGCATTTT.

The J gene is TRBJ2-1, the V gene TRBV7-2, with 9 bases lining up with TRBD2. The CDR3 covers 13 residues. Germline CDR1 SGHTA, CDR2 FQGNSA. J lost 6 bases, V lost 6 bases, and 3 bases had no gene match. The DNA of the CDR3 is TGTGCCAGCAGGCTAGCGGGGAGCAATGAGCAGTTCTTC. Protein: CASRLAGSNEQFF.

V and J are TRBV7-9 and TRBJ2-5; the D is unclear. Germline V gene data show CDR1 as SEHNR and CDR2 as FQNEAQ (reference sequence). V gave up 4 bases and J gave up 5 bases, with 14 bases separating them. This CDR3 has 14 residues. The CDR3 DNA reads as TGTGCCAGCAGCTCCTGGACCTTCCGGGAGACCCAGTACTTC. It translates to CASSSWTFRETQYF.

CDR3 residues: CAWSVPNGYTF. DNA for the CDR3: TGTGCCTGGAGTGTACCGAATGGCTACACCTTC. This chain joins TRBV30 and TRBJ1-2; D is unclear. V lost 0 bases and J 6 bases, leaving 5 bases between the germline ends. Germline lookup yields CDR1 GTSNPN and CDR2 SVGIG (reference sequence). This CDR3 region has 11 residues.

This clone was found a few times. This chain connects TRBV29-1 to TRBJ2-7; maybe TRBD1 (6 bases). The V end was cut by 4 bases, the J end by 7 bases, with 17 bases between. Germline CDR1 SQVTM, CDR2 ANQGSEA. The CDR3 covers 13 residues. The CDR3 region is CSVGTVSLREQYF. For the CDR3, the DNA is TGCAGCGTTGGGACAGTAAGCCTACGAGAGCAGTACTTC.

Only a few counts were recorded for this clone. The chain has TRBV30 and TRBJ1-4, with 7 bases matching TRBD1. J lost 14 bases, V lost 1 base, and 10 bases had no gene match. The CDR3 is made up of 13 amino acids. In germline, CDR1 is GTSNPN, CDR2 SVGIG (reference sequence). This CDR3 reads CAWSGQGGERLFF. The CDR3, as DNA: TGTGCCTGGAGTGGACAGGGTGGCGAGCGGCTGTTTTTT.

The chain has TRBV5-1 and TRBJ2-5; no clear D gene. The length of the CDR3 is 14 residues. Germline loops: CDR1 SGHRS, CDR2 YFSETQ. Between the trimmed V and J ends, which lost 5 bases and 1 base, there was a span of 12 bases. CDR3 region: CASSMDVTQETQYF. The DNA of the CDR3 is TGCGCCAGCAGTATGGACGTAACCCAAGAGACCCAGTACTTC.

CDR3 in DNA: TGCAGCGTTGAAGTCCCTCTTAGCGCCTCGGGAGAGCAGTACTTC. This codes for CSVEVPLSASGEQYF. The genes are TRBV29-1 and TRBJ2-5, with a weak D call TRBD2 (6 bases). In germline, CDR1 is SQVTM, CDR2 ANQGSEA. V shed 1 base and J shed 11 bases, with 23 bases lying between them. The CDR3 has 15 amino acids.

In this sample, this clone turned up a few times. This sequence joins TRBV11-3 and TRBJ2-2, with D possibly being TRBD1 or TRBD2 (5 bases each). CDR3 length equals 13 residues. Between the trimmed V and J ends, which lost 5 bases and 4 bases, there was a span of 8 bases. Germline assignment: CDR1 SGHNT and CDR2 YENEEA. The CDR3 spells CASSEGTTGELFF. Written as DNA, the CDR3 is TGTGCCAGCAGCGAAGGGACCACCGGGGAGCTGTTTTTT.

This clone has just a few counts. The chain combines TRBV6-5 with TRBJ2-3; TRBD1 aligns across 9 bases. There are 16 residues in the CDR3. Germline CDR1 reads MNHEY; CDR2 reads SVGAGI. J gave up 5 bases and V 4 bases, and 10 bases lay outside the gene matches. CDR3 sequence reads: CASSLGTGQPGDTQYF. CDR3 DNA sequence: TGTGCCAGCAGTTTGGGGACAGGGCAGCCGGGAGATACGCAGTATTTT.